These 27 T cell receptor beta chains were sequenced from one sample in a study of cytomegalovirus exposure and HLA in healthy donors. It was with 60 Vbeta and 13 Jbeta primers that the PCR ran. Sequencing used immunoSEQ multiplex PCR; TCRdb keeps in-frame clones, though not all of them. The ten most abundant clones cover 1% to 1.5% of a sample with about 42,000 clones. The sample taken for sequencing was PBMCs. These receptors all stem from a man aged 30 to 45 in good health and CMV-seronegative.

As DNA, the CDR3 is TGTGCCAGCAGCCAGGACAGGGGGCTGTACTTC. Protein product: CASSQDRGLYF. The V call is TRBV4-2, the J call TRBJ2-7, with 11 bases that match TRBD1. The CDR3 has 11 amino acids. The V segment lost 3 bases and the J segment 12 bases; nucleotides outside the gene matches: 1. The germline gives CDR1 LGHNA, CDR2 YNFKEQ.

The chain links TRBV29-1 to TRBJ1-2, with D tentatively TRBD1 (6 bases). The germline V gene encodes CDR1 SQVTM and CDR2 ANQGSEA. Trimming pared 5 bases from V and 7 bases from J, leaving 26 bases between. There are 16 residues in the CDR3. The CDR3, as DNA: TGCAGCGTTTTTACTTCCGGGACATTCGCGGGTGGTGGCTACACCTTC. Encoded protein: CSVFTSGTFAGGGYTF.

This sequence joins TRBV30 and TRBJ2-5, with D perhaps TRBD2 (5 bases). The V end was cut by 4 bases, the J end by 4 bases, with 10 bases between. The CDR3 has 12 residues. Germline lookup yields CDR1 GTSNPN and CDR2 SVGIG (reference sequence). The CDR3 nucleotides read TGTGCCTGGACGAGAGAGGGAGAGACCCAGTACTTC. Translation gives CAWTREGETQYF.

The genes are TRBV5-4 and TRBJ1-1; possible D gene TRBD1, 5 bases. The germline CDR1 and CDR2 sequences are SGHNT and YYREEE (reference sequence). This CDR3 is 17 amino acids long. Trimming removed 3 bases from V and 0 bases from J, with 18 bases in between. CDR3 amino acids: CASSSGGTLYLNTEAFF. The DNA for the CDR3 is TGTGCCAGCAGCTCGGGGGGGACCCTGTACCTGAACACTGAAGCTTTCTTT.

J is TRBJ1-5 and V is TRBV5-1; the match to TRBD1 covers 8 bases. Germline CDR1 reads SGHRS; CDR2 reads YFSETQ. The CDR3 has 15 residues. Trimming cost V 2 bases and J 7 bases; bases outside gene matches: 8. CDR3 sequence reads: CASSFTGQGGQPQHF. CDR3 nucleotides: TGCGCCAGCAGCTTTACCGGACAGGGTGGGCAGCCCCAGCATTTT. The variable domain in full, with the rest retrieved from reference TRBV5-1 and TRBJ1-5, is KAGVTQTPRYLIKTRGQQVTLSCSPISGHRSVSWYQQTPGQGLQFLFEYFSETQRNKGNFPGRFSGRQFSNSRSEMNVSTLELGDSALYLCASSFTGQGGQPQHFGDGTRLSIL.

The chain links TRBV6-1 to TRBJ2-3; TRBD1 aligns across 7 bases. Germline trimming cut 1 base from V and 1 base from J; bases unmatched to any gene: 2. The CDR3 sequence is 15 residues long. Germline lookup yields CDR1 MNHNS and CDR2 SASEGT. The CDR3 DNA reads TGTGCCAGCAGTGAAGATCAGGGGGGCACAGATACGCAGTATTTT. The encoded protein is CASSEDQGGTDTQYF.

The CDR3 reads CASSEPGQGLETQYF. CDR3 nucleotide sequence: TGTGCCAGCAGCGAACCGGGACAGGGACTAGAGACCCAGTACTTC. V gene TRBV7-9 combines with J gene TRBJ2-5; TRBD1 matches at 9 bases. CDR1 and CDR2 (germline): SEHNR, FQNEAQ (reference sequence). The CDR3 totals 15 residues. Trimming cost V 5 bases and J 4 bases; bases outside gene matches: 8.

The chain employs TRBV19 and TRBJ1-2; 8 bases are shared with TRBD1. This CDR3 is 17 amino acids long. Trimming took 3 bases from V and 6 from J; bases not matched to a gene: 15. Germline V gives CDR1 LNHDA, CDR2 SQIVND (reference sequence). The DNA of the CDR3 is TGTGCCAGTAGTATTATCGCCCCGGACAGGGCTCTTCATGGCTACACCTTC. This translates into CASSIIAPDRALHGYTF.

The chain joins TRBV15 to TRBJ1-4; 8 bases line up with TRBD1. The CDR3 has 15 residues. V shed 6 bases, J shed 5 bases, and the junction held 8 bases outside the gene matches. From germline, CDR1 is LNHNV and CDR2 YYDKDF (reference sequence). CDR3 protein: CATRGERTGNEKLFF. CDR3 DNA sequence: TGTGCCACCAGAGGGGAGCGGACAGGGAATGAAAAACTGTTTTTT. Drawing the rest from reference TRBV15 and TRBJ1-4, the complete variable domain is DAMVIQNPRYQVTQFGKPVTLSCSQTLNHNVMYWYQQKSSQAPKLLFHYYDKDFNNEADTPDNFQSRRPNTSFCFLDIRSPGLGDTAMYLCATRGERTGNEKLFFGSGTQLSVL.

The CDR3 spells CASSLASPGAKNIQYF. The DNA for the CDR3 is TGCGCCAGCAGCTTGGCCAGTCCGGGGGCCAAAAACATTCAGTACTTC. The genes are TRBV5-1 and TRBJ2-4, with D possibly matching TRBD2 (5 bases). The V end lost 0 bases, the J end lost 1 base, and 11 bases lay between the germline ends. The CDR3 loop spans 16 amino acids. In germline, CDR1 is SGHRS, CDR2 YFSETQ.

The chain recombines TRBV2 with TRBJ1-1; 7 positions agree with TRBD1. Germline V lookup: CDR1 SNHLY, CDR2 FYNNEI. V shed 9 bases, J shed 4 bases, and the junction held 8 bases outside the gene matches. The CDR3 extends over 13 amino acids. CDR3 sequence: CASSQGMGTEAFF. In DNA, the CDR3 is TGTGCCAGTTCACAGGGGATGGGCACTGAAGCTTTCTTT.

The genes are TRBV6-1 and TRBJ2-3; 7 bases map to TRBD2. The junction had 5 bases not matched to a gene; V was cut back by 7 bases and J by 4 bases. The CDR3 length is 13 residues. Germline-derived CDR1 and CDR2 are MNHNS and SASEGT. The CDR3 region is CASTREWADTQYF. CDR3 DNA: TGTGCCAGCACGCGGGAGTGGGCAGATACGCAGTATTTT.

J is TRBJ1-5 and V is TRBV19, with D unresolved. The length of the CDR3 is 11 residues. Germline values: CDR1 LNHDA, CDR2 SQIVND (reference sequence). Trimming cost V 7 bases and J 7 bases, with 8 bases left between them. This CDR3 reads CASKHLQPQHF. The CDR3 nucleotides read TGTGCCAGTAAACATCTCCAGCCCCAGCATTTT.

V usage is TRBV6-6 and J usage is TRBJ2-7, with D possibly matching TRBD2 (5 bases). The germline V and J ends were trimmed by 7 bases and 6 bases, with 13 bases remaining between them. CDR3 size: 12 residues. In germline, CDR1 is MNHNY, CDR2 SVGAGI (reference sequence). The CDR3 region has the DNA TGTGCCAGCACGGGGAGTAAGGGCGAGCAGTACTTC. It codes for CASTGSKGEQYF.

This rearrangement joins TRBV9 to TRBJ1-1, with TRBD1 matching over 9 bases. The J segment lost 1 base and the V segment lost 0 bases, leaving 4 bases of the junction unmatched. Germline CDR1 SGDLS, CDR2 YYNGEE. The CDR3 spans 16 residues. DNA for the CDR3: TGTGCCAGCAGCGTAGATTTGGGACAGGGGAACACTGAAGCTTTCTTT. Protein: CASSVDLGQGNTEAFF. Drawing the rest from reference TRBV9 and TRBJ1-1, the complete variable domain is DSGVTQTPKHLITATGQRVTLRCSPRSGDLSVYWYQQSLDQGLQFLIQYYNGEERAKGNILERFSAQQFPDLHSELNLSSLELGDSALYFCASSVDLGQGNTEAFFGQGTRLTVV.

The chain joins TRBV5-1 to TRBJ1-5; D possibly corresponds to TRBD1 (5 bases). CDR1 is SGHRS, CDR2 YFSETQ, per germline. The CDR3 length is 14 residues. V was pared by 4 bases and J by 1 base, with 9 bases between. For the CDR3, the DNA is TGCGCCAGCAGCCTCGACAGCAGCAATCAGCCCCAGCATTTT. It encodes CASSLDSSNQPQHF.

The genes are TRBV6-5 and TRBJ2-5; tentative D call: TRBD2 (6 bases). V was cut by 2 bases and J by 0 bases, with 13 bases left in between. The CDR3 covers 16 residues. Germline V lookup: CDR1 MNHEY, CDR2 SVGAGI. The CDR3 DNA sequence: TGTGCCAGCAGTTACCGTCCCGGGAGTTACCAAGAGACCCAGTACTTC. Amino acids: CASSYRPGSYQETQYF.

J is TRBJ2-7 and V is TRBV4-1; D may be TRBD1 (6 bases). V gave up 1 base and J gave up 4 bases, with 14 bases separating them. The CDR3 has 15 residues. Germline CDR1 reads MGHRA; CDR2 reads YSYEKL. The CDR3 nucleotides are TGCGCCAGCAGCCAAGTTTCCGGGACACTATACGAGCAGTACTTC. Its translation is CASSQVSGTLYEQYF.

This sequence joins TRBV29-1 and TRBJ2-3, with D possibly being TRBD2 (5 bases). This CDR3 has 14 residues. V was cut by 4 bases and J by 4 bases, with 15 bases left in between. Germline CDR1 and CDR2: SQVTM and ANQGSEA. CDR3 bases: TGCAGCGTTGGAGCACGAGGGAGTTCAGATACGCAGTATTTT. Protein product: CSVGARGSSDTQYF.

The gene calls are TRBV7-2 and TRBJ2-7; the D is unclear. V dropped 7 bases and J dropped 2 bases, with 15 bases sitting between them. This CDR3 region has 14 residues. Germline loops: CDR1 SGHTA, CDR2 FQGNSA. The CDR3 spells CASKASLGAYEQYF. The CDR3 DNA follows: TGTGCCAGCAAAGCCAGTCTAGGTGCCTACGAGCAGTACTTC. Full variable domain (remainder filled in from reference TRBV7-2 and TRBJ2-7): GAGVSQSPSNKVTEKGKDVELRCDPISGHTALYWYRQSLGQGLEFLIYFQGNSAPDKSGLPSDRFSAERTGGSVSTLTIQRTQQEDSAVYLCASKASLGAYEQYFGPGTRLTVT.

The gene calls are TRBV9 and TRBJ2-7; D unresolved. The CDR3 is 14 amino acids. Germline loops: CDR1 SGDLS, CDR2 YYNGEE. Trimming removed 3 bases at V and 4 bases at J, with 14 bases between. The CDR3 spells CASSAARGGYEQYF. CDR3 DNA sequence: TGTGCCAGCAGCGCAGCACGCGGCGGATACGAGCAGTACTTC.

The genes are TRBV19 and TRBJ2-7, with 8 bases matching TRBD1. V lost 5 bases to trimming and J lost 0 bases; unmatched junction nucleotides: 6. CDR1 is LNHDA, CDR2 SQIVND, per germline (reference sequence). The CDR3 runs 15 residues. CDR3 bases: TGTGCCAGTAGTCAAACACAGGGGGTCTCCTACGAGCAGTACTTC. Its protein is CASSQTQGVSYEQYF.

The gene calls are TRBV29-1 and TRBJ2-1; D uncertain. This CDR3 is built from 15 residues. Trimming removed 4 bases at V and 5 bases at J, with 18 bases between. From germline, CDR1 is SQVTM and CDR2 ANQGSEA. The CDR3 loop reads CSVASFSWANNEQFF. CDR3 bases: TGCAGCGTTGCATCATTCTCCTGGGCCAACAATGAGCAGTTCTTC.

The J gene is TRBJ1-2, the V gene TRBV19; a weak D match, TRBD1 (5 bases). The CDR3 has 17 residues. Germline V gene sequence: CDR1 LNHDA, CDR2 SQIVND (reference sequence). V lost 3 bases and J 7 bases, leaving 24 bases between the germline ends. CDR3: CASSIQSGILGESGYTF. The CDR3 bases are TGTGCCAGTAGTATCCAATCAGGGATTCTTGGCGAGTCTGGCTACACCTTC.

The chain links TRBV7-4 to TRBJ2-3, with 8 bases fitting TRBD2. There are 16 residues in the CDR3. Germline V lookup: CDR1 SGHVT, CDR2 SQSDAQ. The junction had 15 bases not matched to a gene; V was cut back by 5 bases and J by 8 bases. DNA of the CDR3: TGTGCCAGCAGCCCGCAAAAGCGGGAGATCTCAGGTACGCAGTATTTT. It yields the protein CASSPQKREISGTQYF.

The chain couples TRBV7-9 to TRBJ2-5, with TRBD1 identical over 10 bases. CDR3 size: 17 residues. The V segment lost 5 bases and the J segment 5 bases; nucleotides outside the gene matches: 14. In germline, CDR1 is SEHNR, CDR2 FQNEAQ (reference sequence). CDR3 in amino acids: CASSPNRRDRGGETQYF. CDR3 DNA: TGTGCCAGCAGCCCCAACCGCCGGGACAGGGGTGGGGAGACCCAGTACTTC.

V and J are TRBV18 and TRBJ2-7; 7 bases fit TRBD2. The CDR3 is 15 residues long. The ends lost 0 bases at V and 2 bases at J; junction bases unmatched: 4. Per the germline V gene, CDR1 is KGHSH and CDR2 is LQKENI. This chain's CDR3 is CASSPPRTRTYEQYF. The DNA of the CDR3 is TGTGCCAGCTCACCACCAAGGACTAGGACCTACGAGCAGTACTTC.